These T cell receptor beta chains were read from a single sample in a study of STAT5B mutations in CD4+ large granular lymphocyte leukemia. Sequenced by immunoSEQ multiplex PCR; TCRdb stores in-frame clones only, minus some. The sample includes 30,000 to 40,000 clones, less than 80% of them seen just once. Sequenced input: CD4+ T cells from blood buffy coats. All receptors come from a human donor in good health. CDR3s leave out the opening cysteine and the closing phenylalanine or tryptophan. The order of the fields is J gene, V gene, clone size, CDR3 protein. Not all rows give a size; the values are once, few, many and, for expanded clones, a class.

TRBJ1-2	TRBV6-5	few	ASRVPGTYGYT
TRBJ1-2	TRBV4-1	NA	ASSPHSGYPNYGYT
TRBJ1-2	TRBV19	few	ASTNIRTGESYGYT
TRBJ2-2	TRBV5-4	NA	ASSLTQGGTGELF
TRBJ2-5	TRBV15	NA	ATSRRGGQWGETQY
TRBJ2-2	TRBV28	once	ASSSSGGPGTGELF
TRBJ2-7	TRBV7-2	few	ASSVSGGTGYEQY
TRBJ2-4	TRBV10-3	NA	AISESGRGKY
TRBJ2-3	TRBV9	NA	ASSEGGITDTQY
TRBJ1-1	TRBV25-1	NA	ASSAPFGTGVRVTEAF
TRBJ1-6	TRBV23-1	NA	ASSQWGGVSYNSPLH
TRBJ1-4	TRBV5-1	few	ASSLAGSGRNEKLF
TRBJ1-2	TRBV2	NA	ASTPVGDYGYT
TRBJ1-1	TRBV19	NA	ASSRQLSTEAF
TRBJ1-5	TRBV18	NA	ASSPSTGNSNQPQH
TRBJ1-2	TRBV4-3	few	ASSQDLGVFSGYT
TRBJ2-7	TRBV4-1	few	ASSQGTIRSYEQY
TRBJ1-2	TRBV28	NA	ASTVQGAGGYT
TRBJ1-1	TRBV5-1	NA	ASSLTRGVEAF
TRBJ2-3	TRBV7-2	NA	ASSSLAGGADTQY
TRBJ1-2	TRBV18	few	ASSPDRTNYGYT